This T cell receptor (beta chain) was found in a study of cytomegalovirus exposure and HLA in healthy donors. Both 60 Vbeta primers and 13 Jbeta primers went into the PCR. Using immunoSEQ multiplex PCR, the repertoire was profiled, and TCRdb retains in-frame clones only, with some absent. The profile shows under 200,000 clones, roughly 74% of them singletons. The CDR3 consists of 17 residues. Germline values: CDR1 KGHSH, CDR2 LQKENI. V lost 5 bases, J lost 1 base, and 11 bases stayed unmatched. The TCR sequence derives from a woman between 25 and 40 years old in good health and CMV-seronegative. The rearrangement joins TRBV18 to TRBJ2-4, with 7 bases matching TRBD1. The material sequenced was PBMCs. The CDR3 bases are TGTGCCAGCTCATCACTCAGGGCGACAGGGGCCAAAAACATTCAGTACTTC. Residues: CASSSLRATGAKNIQYF. The entire variable domain, with the rest obtained from reference TRBV18 and TRBJ2-4, is as follows: NAGVMQNPRHLVRRRGQEARLRCSPMKGHSHVYWYRQLPEEGLKFMVYLQKENIIDESGMPKERFSAEFPKEGPSILRIQQVVRGDSAAYFCASSSLRATGAKNIQYFGAGTRLSVL.